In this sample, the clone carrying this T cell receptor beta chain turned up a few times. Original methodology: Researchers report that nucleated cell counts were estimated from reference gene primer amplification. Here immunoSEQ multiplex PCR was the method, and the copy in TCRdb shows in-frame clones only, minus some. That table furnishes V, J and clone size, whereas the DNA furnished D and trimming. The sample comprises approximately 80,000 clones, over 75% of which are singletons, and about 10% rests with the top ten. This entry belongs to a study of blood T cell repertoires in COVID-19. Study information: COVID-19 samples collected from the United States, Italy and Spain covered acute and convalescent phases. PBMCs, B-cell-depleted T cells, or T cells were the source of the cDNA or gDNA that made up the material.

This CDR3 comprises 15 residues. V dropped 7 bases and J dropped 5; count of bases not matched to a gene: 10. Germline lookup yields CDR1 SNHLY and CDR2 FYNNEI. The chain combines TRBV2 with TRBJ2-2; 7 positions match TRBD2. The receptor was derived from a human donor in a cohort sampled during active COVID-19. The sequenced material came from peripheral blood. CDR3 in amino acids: CASTGLAARTGELFF. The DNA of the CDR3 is TGTGCCAGCACGGGCCTAGCGGCGAGGACCGGGGAGCTGTTTTTT.